The TCR beta chain described here comes from a study of cytomegalovirus exposure and HLA in healthy donors. About this clone itself: The antigen is not known.

J lost 4 bases, V lost 0 bases, and 15 bases had no gene match. Germline V gene sequence: CDR1 KGHSY, CDR2 FQNENV. This CDR3 contains 19 residues. Study observations and caveats: HLA alleles showed associations with some 17,000 TCR beta sequences in a later analysis, at a 0.05 false discovery rate. Analyzed later, most CMV-associated TCR beta chains appeared HLA-restricted.

The primer mix had 60 Vbeta and 13 Jbeta primers. The table came from immunoSEQ multiplex PCR; TCRdb's copy has only in-frame clones and leaves some out. The sample consists of fewer than 150,000 clones, 55% to 75% of them appearing once. The chain couples TRBV16 to TRBJ1-2; 9 bases are a match to TRBD1. This receptor was identified in a woman in her thirties or forties in good health and CMV-seropositive. Material for sequencing was PBMCs. This CDR3 reads CASSQSGAITGGAGYGYTF. For the CDR3, the DNA is TGTGCCAGCAGCCAATCAGGGGCTATCACAGGGGGCGCCGGCTATGGCTACACCTTC.